A single sample gave rise to the 27 T cell receptor beta chains below, sequenced in a study of immune characterization of retroperitoneal liposarcoma. TCRdb passed the PCR reads through MiXCR, listing each CDR3 protein once. Here the sample spans roughly 10,000 distinct CDR3 sequences, roughly half being singletons. Sequencing used tumor tissue. All receptors come from a female donor with retroperitoneal liposarcoma.

This clonotype was counted only a few times. The chain employs TRBV27 and TRBJ2-1; a weak D match, TRBD1 (6 bases). This CDR3 is built from 10 residues. V gave up 5 bases and J gave up 13 bases, with 9 bases separating them. CDR1 is MNHEY, CDR2 SMNVEV, per germline (reference sequence). The CDR3 coding sequence is TGTGCCAGCAGTGGACAGACCCAGTTCTTC. It is translated as CASSGQTQFF.

This clonotype was counted a few times. This chain links TRBV10-3 with TRBJ2-1, with TRBD2 matching 11 bases. The end of the DNA aligns better with TRBJ2-5, so the J call may be wrong. Germline-derived CDR1 and CDR2 are ENHRY and SYGVKD. The CDR3 is 15 amino acids. In DNA, the CDR3 is TGTGCCATCAGTGAGCTAGCGGGAGGTCCAGAGACCCAGTACTTC. Translation: CAISELAGGPETQYF.

V and J are TRBV6-1 and TRBJ2-5; 12 bases match TRBD2. The CDR3 has 17 amino acids. Germline loops: CDR1 MNHNS, CDR2 SASEGT. Trimming took 4 bases from V and 4 from J; bases not matched to a gene: 10. The CDR3 bases are TGTGCCAGCAGTGCCCTCCCGGGACTAGCGGGCGGAGAGACCCAGTACTTC. Protein sequence: CASSALPGLAGGETQYF.

Comments on this clonotype: The missing conserved phenylalanine or tryptophan at the end of this CDR3 makes a read error likely. V is TRBV11-1 and J is TRBJ2-3; 9 bases map to TRBD2. The germline V gene encodes CDR1 SGHAT and CDR2 FQDESV (reference sequence). V shed 1 base, J shed 4 bases, and the junction held 6 bases outside the gene matches. The CDR3 covers 16 residues. Written as DNA, the CDR3 is TGTGCCAGCAGCTTAGAGGGTAGCGGGAGTCCAGATACGCAGTATTCT. Translated: CASSLEGSGSPDTQYS.

The chain links TRBV12-3 or TRBV12-4 to TRBJ2-5, with D possibly TRBD2 on 5 matching bases. This CDR3 comprises 14 residues. Trimming took off 2 bases at V and 2 bases at J, with 9 bases between the two ends. The CDR3 region is CASSLRRIQETQYF. The CDR3 bases are TGTGCCAGCAGTTTAAGGAGGATTCAAGAGACCCAGTACTTC.

Only a few counts were recorded for this clonotype. This sequence joins TRBV6-5 and TRBJ2-1; 8 nucleotides line up with TRBD2. J gave up 10 bases and V 6 bases, and 17 bases lay outside the gene matches. This CDR3 is built from 16 residues. Per germline, CDR1 MNHEY and CDR2 SVGAGI. CDR3 loop: CASSERGGGSSYEQFF. DNA for the CDR3: TGTGCCAGCAGCGAAAGGGGCGGGGGGAGCTCCTACGAGCAGTTCTTC.

This chain links TRBV6-1 with TRBJ2-6; tentative D call: TRBD2 (5 bases). V was trimmed by 6 bases and J by 3 bases, leaving 9 bases between them. CDR1 is MNHNS, CDR2 SASEGT, per germline. CDR3 length equals 14 residues. CDR3 coding DNA: TGTGCCAGCAGCCCGGGATTTGGGGCCAACGTCCTGACTTTC. Translating it yields CASSPGFGANVLTF.

The chain joins TRBV6-1 to TRBJ2-1; TRBD2 matches 7 bases. The CDR3 sequence is 14 residues long. Trimming cost V 1 base and J 10 bases; bases outside gene matches: 7. CDR1 MNHNS and CDR2 SASEGT come from the germline V gene. Here the CDR3 DNA reads TGTGCCAGCAGTGAAGTGGGGGGGGTCTACGAGCAGTTCTTC. Translation: CASSEVGGVYEQFF.

This clonotype was recorded a few times. V and J are TRBV6-5 and TRBJ2-4; 9 nucleotides agree with TRBD1. V gave up 4 bases and J gave up 9 bases; unmatched junction bases: 7. This CDR3 is built from 14 residues. Germline CDR1 is MNHEY and CDR2 is SVGAGI. CDR3 loop: CASSSGTGFGIQYF. CDR3 nucleotides: TGTGCCAGCAGTTCGGGGACAGGGTTCGGCATTCAGTACTTC.

This rearrangement joins TRBV6-1 to TRBJ1-5; 10 bases fit TRBD1. The CDR3 is 17 amino acids. V gave up 6 bases and J gave up 0 bases; unmatched junction bases: 8. CDR1 is MNHNS, CDR2 SASEGT, per germline. The DNA of the CDR3 is TGTGCCAGCAGGACAGGGGGCGCGGGGAATAGCAATCAGCCCCAGCATTTT. This codes for CASRTGGAGNSNQPQHF.

This clonotype is medium-sized. The genes are TRBV6-1 and TRBJ2-5; 7 nucleotides agree with TRBD2. The CDR3 is 16 amino acids. Germline trimming cut 4 bases from V and 5 bases from J; bases unmatched to any gene: 13. Per the germline V gene, CDR1 is MNHNS and CDR2 is SASEGT. DNA of the CDR3: TGTGCCAGCAGTGGGGGAGGGGTCGGGAGGCAGGAGACCCAGTACTTC. This codes for CASSGGGVGRQETQYF.

This clonotype was seen a handful of times. V is TRBV27 and J is TRBJ2-5; 9 bases agree with TRBD1. The V gene end was trimmed by 7 bases and the J gene end by 3 bases; junction bases not matched to a gene: 9. This CDR3 region has 15 residues. In germline, CDR1 is MNHEY, CDR2 SMNVEV (reference sequence). CDR3 loop: CASTDFRTGEETQYF. The CDR3 region has the DNA TGTGCCAGCACTGATTTCCGGACAGGGGAAGAGACCCAGTACTTC.

This clonotype turned up a few times. This chain joins TRBV7-2 and TRBJ1-1, with unresolved D. The germline CDR1 and CDR2 sequences are SGHTA and FQGNSA. V was clipped by 6 bases and J by 10 bases, with 12 bases between them. This CDR3 comprises 11 residues. The CDR3 protein is CASRSEGVAFF. CDR3 nucleotide sequence: TGTGCCAGCAGGTCCGAGGGCGTAGCTTTCTTT.

This clonotype qualifies as medium-sized (0.01 to 0.1%). The rearrangement joins TRBV6-1 to TRBJ2-5, with unresolved D. Germline V gene lookup returns CDR1 MNHNS and CDR2 SASEGT. CDR3 length: 12 amino acids. V was clipped by 7 bases and J by 11 bases, with 17 bases between them. CDR3 nucleotides: TGTGCCAGCAAGAACGGAATCTTTTCTCAGTACTTC. Protein sequence: CASKNGIFSQYF.

This clonotype was picked up many times. The chain carries TRBV6-1 and TRBJ2-5; no definite D call. This CDR3 region has 14 residues. Germline CDR1 is MNHNS and CDR2 is SASEGT. Trimming pared 6 bases from V and 1 base from J, leaving 12 bases between. CDR3 sequence: CASSALGVQETQYF. CDR3 DNA: TGTGCCAGCAGCGCTCTTGGAGTCCAAGAGACCCAGTACTTC.

In DNA, the CDR3 is TGTGCCAGCAGTGAATATGTTTACCGCTACAATGAGCAGTTCTTC. It translates to CASSEYVYRYNEQFF. The chain employs TRBV6-1 and TRBJ2-1; D uncertain. Deletions cut 2 bases from V and 3 bases from J, with 11 bases between. This CDR3 region has 15 residues. Germline CDR1 MNHNS, CDR2 SASEGT.

This clonotype is termed medium-sized. V and J are TRBV7-9 and TRBJ2-1; 16 bases are shared with TRBD2. The end of the DNA fits TRBJ2-7 better, so the J call may be wrong. Germline CDR1 and CDR2: SEHNR and FQNEAQ (reference sequence). This CDR3 is built from 18 residues. CDR3 DNA: TGTGCCAGCAGCTCCGCCCCGGGACTAGCGGGAGGGGGAAATGAGCAGTACTTC. It codes for CASSSAPGLAGGGNEQYF.

The chain uses TRBV30 and TRBJ2-1; TRBD2 agrees at 8 bases. Germline CDR1 GTSNPN, CDR2 SVGIG (reference sequence). The V and J ends lost 0 bases and 4 bases, in that order; junction bases with no gene match: 20. The CDR3 is 20 residues long. CDR3 region: CAWSVSPREGLYKRYNEQFF. The DNA of the CDR3 is TGTGCCTGGAGTGTATCCCCACGGGAGGGCCTGTATAAGCGATACAATGAGCAGTTCTTC. The entire variable domain, with the rest obtained from reference TRBV30 and TRBJ2-1, is as follows: SQTIHQWPATLVQPVGSPLSLECTVEGTSNPNLYWYRQAAGRGLQLLFYSVGIGQISSEVPQNLSASRPQDRQFILSSKKLLLSDSGFYLCAWSVSPREGLYKRYNEQFFGPGTRLTVL.

This clonotype was observed a handful of times. The chain is built from TRBV6-1 and TRBJ1-2; 7 bases fit TRBD1. CDR3 length: 14 residues. V lost 5 bases to trimming and J lost 7 bases; unmatched junction nucleotides: 10. CDR1 and CDR2 (germline): MNHNS, SASEGT. The CDR3 nucleotides are TGTGCCAGCAGTCCCCAGGGAGGGGGCAGTGGCTACACCTTC. Its translation: CASSPQGGGSGYTF.

The chain carries TRBV25-1 and TRBJ2-1; D may correspond to TRBD1 or TRBD2 (5 bases each). Deletions cut 4 bases from V and 0 bases from J, with 19 bases between. Germline V gene lookup returns CDR1 MGHDK and CDR2 SYGVNS. The CDR3 covers 18 residues. CDR3 region: CASSGTSGHPSSYNEQFF. CDR3 coding DNA: TGTGCCAGCAGTGGGACGTCGGGGCACCCTAGCTCCTACAATGAGCAGTTCTTC.

This chain joins TRBV6-1 and TRBJ2-5, with D perhaps TRBD1 (7 bases). The CDR3 length is 15 residues. CDR1 MNHNS and CDR2 SASEGT come from the germline V gene. The ends were cut back, 6 bases at V and 11 bases at J, with 25 bases in the middle. This CDR3 is CASRTGTVPFREQYF. CDR3 bases: TGTGCCAGCAGAACCGGGACAGTCCCCTTCCGGGAGCAGTACTTC.

The rearrangement links TRBV27 to TRBJ2-4; maybe TRBD2 (6 bases). The CDR3 runs 15 residues. Trimming took 8 bases from V and 0 from J, leaving 14 bases between them. Germline-derived CDR1 and CDR2 are MNHEY and SMNVEV (reference sequence). The CDR3 sequence: CASRAGYVAKNIQYF. DNA of the CDR3: TGTGCCAGCCGCGCGGGATATGTAGCCAAAAACATTCAGTACTTC.

This clonotype is labeled medium-sized. This rearrangement joins TRBV11-2 to TRBJ2-5; 9 positions agree with TRBD2. The J call may be mistaken, given a closer DNA end match to TRBJ2-7. The CDR3 sequence is 14 residues long. Germline V gives CDR1 SGHAT, CDR2 FQNNGV. The CDR3 DNA reads as TGTGCCAGCAGCTTAGTCGTAGCGGGAGACGAGCAGTACTTC. Its protein product is CASSLVVAGDEQYF.

The chain employs TRBV6-8 and TRBJ2-7; the D gene is possibly TRBD2 (7 bases). Germline-derived CDR1 and CDR2 are MNHGY and SAAAGT. Trimming pared 7 bases from V and 0 bases from J, leaving 16 bases between. The CDR3 is 15 amino acids. CDR3 residues: CASTIGGGPSYEQYF. CDR3 nucleotides: TGTGCCAGCACCATAGGGGGGGGGCCCTCCTACGAGCAGTACTTC.

This rearrangement joins TRBV7-2 to TRBJ2-1; D is unclear. The J call may be incorrect, as the DNA end agrees better with TRBJ2-5. The CDR3 extends over 13 amino acids. CDR1 is SGHTA and CDR2 is FQGNSA in the germline V gene. This CDR3 reads CASTLNLGETQYF. CDR3 nucleotides: TGTGCCAGCACCTTGAATTTGGGGGAGACCCAGTACTTC.

This clonotype showed up just a few times. The V gene is TRBV12-3 or TRBV12-4, the J gene TRBJ2-1; tentatively, D is TRBD2 (5 bases). The CDR3 consists of 16 residues. Trimming left V 6 bases short and J 10 bases short, with 25 bases between. The CDR3 DNA sequence: TGTGCCAGCAGCCCCGATTCGCCGGTCGGGGTTTACGAGCAGTTCTTC. Translating it yields CASSPDSPVGVYEQFF.

The V call is TRBV6-6, the J call TRBJ1-5; maybe TRBD1 (5 bases). There are 15 residues in the CDR3. The V gene lost 0 bases and the J gene lost 4 bases, with 10 bases spanning the gap. Germline V gene sequence: CDR1 MNHNY, CDR2 SVGAGI (reference sequence). The CDR3 is CASSYSWGGNQPQHF. The CDR3 nucleotides read TGTGCCAGCAGTTACTCTTGGGGGGGGAATCAGCCCCAGCATTTT.